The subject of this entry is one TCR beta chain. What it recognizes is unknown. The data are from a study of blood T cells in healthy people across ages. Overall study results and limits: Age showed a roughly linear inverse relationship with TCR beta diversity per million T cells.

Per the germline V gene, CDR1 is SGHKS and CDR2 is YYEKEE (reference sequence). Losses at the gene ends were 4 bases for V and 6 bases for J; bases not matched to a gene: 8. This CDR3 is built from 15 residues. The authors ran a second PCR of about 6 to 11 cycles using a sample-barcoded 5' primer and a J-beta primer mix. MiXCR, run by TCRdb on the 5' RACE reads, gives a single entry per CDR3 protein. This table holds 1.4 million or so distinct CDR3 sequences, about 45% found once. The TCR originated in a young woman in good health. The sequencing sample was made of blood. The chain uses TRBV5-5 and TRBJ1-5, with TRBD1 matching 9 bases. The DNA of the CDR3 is TGTGCCAGCAGCCGGACAGGGGACCTCCGTCAGCCCCAGCATTTT. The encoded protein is CASSRTGDLRQPQHF. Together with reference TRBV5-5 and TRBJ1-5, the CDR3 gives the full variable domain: DAGVTQSPTHLIKTRGQQVTLRCSPISGHKSVSWYQQVLGQGPQFIFQYYEKEERGRGNFPDRFSARQFPNYSSELNVNALLLGDSALYLCASSRTGDLRQPQHFGDGTRLSIL.